This T cell receptor beta chain was captured by sequencing in a study of T cell responses to AZD1222 COVID-19 vaccine. Findings of the study overall: Spike was spanned by vaccine-associated CD4 TCRs, which were dominant at 160-218 and 743-854. At study baseline, merely five or six AZD1222 recipients were seropositive. Without day 14 samples, only post-peak T cell repertoires were studied.

Worth noting for this clone: The antigen is not known.

The protocol was immunoSEQ multiplex PCR, while the TCRdb copy is restricted to in-frame clones and leaves out a portion. The sample contains some 120,000 clones, 88% of which appear only once. CDR1 and CDR2 (germline): SGHNT, YENEEA. Trimming cost V 0 bases and J 2 bases; bases outside gene matches: 3. The CDR3 sequence is 15 residues long. This clonotype was obtained from an adult in good health. Sequencing used peripheral blood, obtained on day 0 of AZD1222 vaccination. The chain employs TRBV11-3 and TRBJ2-5; the match to TRBD2 covers 7 bases. The DNA of the CDR3 is TGTGCCAGCAGCTTAGATTCCGGGGGGCAAGAGACCCAGTACTTC. Translation: CASSLDSGGQETQYF.